The clone carrying this T cell receptor (beta chain) was observed a single time. The record originates from a study of blood T cell repertoires in COVID-19. Study details: The United States, Italy and Spain supplied acute and convalescent COVID-19 samples.

Trimming shortened V by 11 bases and J by 3 bases, and 14 bases separated the two germline ends. The CDR3 covers 13 residues. The table came from immunoSEQ multiplex PCR; TCRdb's copy has only in-frame clones and leaves some out. The data show roughly 250,000 clones, around 85% seen once. This clonotype was sampled from a woman aged 40 to 50 with active or convalescent COVID-19. Sequenced input: peripheral blood. The gene calls are TRBV12-3 or TRBV12-4 and TRBJ2-1; a weak D match, TRBD1 (6 bases). CDR3 sequence: CADRWLDYNEQFF. The CDR3 region has the DNA TGTGCCGACAGGTGGCTAGACTACAATGAGCAGTTCTTC.